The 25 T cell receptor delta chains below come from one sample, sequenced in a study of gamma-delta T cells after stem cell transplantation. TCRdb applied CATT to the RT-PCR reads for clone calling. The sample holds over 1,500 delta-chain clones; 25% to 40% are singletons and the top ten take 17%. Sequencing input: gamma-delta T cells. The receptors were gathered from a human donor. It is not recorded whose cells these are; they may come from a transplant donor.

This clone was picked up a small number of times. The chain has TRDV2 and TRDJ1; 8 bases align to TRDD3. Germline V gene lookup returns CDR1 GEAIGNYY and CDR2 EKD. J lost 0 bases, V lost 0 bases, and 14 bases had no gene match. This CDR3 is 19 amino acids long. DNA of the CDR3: TGTGCCTGTGACACCGTAGGGGTTACTGGGGGCCCATACACCGATAAACTCATCTTT. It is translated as CACDTVGVTGGPYTDKLIF.

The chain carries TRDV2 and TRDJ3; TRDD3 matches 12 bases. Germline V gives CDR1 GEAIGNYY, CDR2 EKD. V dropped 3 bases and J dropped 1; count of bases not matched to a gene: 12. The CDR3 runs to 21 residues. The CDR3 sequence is CACDSVLGDTPGSWDTRQMFF. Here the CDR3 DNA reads TGTGCCTGTGACTCCGTACTGGGGGATACCCCTGGGTCCTGGGACACCCGACAGATGTTTTTC.

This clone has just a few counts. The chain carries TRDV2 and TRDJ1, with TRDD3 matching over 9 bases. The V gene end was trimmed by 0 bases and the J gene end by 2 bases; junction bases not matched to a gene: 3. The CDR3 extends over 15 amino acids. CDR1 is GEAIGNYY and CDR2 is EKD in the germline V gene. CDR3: CACDTLLGDTDKLIF. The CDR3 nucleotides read TGTGCCTGTGACACCCTCCTGGGGGATACCGATAAACTCATCTTT.

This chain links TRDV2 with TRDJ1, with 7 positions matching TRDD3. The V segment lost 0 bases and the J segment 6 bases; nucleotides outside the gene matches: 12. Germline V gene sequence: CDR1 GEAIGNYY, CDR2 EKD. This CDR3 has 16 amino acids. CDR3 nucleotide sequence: TGTGCCTGTGACACCGTTACATCCGTCGGGGATAATAAACTCATCTTT. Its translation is CACDTVTSVGDNKLIF.

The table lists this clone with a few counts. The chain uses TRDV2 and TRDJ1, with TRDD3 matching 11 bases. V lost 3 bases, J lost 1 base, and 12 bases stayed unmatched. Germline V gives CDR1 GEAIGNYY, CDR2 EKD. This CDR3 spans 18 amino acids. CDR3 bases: TGTGCCTGTGACCCCGTGGGGGATACGTTACCCTCCACCGATAAACTCATCTTT. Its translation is CACDPVGDTLPSTDKLIF.

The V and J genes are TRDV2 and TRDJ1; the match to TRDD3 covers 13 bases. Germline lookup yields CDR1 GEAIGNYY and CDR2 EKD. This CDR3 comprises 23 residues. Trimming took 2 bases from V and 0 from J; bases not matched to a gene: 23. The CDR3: CACDILATGGYKLGDTNTDKLIF. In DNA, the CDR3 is TGTGCCTGTGACATCCTCGCTACTGGGGGATACAAACTGGGGGATACGAACACCGATAAACTCATCTTT.

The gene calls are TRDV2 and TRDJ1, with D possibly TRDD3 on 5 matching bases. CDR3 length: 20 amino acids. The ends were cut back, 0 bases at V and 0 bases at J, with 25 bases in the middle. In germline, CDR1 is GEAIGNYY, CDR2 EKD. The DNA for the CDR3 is TGTGCCTGTGACACCGTAAAGCCGACTTGGGGACAGAGCTACACCGATAAACTCATCTTT. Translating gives CACDTVKPTWGQSYTDKLIF.

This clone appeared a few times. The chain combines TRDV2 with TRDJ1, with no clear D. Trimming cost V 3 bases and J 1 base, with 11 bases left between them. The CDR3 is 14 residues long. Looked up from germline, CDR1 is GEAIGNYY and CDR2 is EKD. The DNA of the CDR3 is TGTGCCTGTGACGCCGTAGGCGGCACCGATAAACTCATCTTT. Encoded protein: CACDAVGGTDKLIF.

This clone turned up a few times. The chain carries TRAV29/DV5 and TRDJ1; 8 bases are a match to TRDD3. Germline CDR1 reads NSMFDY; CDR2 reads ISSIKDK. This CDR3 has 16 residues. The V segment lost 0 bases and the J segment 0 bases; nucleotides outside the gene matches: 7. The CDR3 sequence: CAASVLLGVNTDKLIF. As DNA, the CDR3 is TGTGCAGCAAGCGTCCTACTGGGGGTTAACACCGATAAACTCATCTTT.

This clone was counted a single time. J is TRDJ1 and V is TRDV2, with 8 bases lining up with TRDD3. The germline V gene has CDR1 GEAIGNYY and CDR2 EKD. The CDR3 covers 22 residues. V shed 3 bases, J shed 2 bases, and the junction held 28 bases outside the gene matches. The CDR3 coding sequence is TGTGCCTGTGACTGCAGTTTGCTCCAGGCCGACCCGGTACTGGGGGTAACCGATAAACTCATCTTT. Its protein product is CACDCSLLQADPVLGVTDKLIF.

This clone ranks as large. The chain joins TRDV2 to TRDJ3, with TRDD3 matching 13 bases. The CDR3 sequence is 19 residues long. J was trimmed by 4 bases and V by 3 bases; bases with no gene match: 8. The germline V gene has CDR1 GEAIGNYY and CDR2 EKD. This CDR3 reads CACDSVLGDTRWDTRQMFF. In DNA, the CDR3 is TGTGCCTGTGACTCCGTACTGGGGGATACGCGATGGGACACCCGACAGATGTTTTTC.

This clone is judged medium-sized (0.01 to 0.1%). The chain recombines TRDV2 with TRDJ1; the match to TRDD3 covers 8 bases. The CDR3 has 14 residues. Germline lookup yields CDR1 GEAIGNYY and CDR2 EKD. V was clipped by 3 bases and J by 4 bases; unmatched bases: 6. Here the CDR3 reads CACDGWGRNDKLIF. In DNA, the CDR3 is TGTGCCTGTGACGGCTGGGGGAGAAACGATAAACTCATCTTT.

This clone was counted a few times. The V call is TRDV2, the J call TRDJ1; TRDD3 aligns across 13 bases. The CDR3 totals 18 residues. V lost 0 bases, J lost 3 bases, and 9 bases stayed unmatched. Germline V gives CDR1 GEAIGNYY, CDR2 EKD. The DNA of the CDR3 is TGTGCCTGTGACACCGTAAGTACTGGGGGATACGGAGCCGATAAACTCATCTTT. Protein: CACDTVSTGGYGADKLIF.

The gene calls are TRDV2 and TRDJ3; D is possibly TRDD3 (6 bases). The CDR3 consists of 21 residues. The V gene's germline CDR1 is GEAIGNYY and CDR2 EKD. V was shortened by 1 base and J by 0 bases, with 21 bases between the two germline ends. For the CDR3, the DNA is TGTGCCTGTGACACGGTATCTGGGGACGCGGCGAGCTCCTGGGACACCCGACAGATGTTTTTC. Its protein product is CACDTVSGDAASSWDTRQMFF.

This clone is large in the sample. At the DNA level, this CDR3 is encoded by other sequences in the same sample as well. CDR3 nucleotide sequence: TGTGCCTGTGACACTCTACTGGGGACACGGGGCGATAAACTCATCTTT. Translating it yields CACDTLLGTRGDKLIF. The chain links TRDV2 to TRDJ1; 7 bases line up with TRDD3. CDR3 size: 16 residues. Germline V CDR1 and CDR2: GEAIGNYY, EKD. Trimming cost V 1 base and J 4 bases; bases outside gene matches: 11.

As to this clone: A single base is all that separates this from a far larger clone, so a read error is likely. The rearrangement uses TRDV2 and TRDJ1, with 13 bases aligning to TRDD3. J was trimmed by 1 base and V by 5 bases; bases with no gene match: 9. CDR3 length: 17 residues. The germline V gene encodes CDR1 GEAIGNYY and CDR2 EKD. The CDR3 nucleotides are TGTGCCTGTGGCTCTTTACTGGGGGATACGCTCACCGATAAACTCATCTTT. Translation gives CACGSLLGDTLTDKLIF.

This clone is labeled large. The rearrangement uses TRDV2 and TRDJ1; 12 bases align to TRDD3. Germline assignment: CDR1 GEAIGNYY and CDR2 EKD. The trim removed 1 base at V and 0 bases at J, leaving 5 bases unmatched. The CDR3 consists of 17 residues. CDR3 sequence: CACDTLGDTRYTDKLIF. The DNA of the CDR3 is TGTGCCTGTGACACTCTGGGGGATACGCGTTACACCGATAAACTCATCTTT.

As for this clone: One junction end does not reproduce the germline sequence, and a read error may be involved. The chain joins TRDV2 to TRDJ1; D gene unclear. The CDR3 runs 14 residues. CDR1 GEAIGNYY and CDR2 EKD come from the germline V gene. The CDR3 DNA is TGTGCCCGTGACACGATATCTTTCACCGATAAACTCATCTTT. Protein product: CARDTISFTDKLIF.

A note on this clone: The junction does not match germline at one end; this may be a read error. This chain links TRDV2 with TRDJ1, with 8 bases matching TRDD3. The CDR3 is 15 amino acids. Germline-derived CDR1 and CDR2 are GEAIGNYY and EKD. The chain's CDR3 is CACDALGAFTDNLIF. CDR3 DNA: TGTGCCTGTGACGCACTGGGGGCTTTTACCGATAACCTCATCTTT.

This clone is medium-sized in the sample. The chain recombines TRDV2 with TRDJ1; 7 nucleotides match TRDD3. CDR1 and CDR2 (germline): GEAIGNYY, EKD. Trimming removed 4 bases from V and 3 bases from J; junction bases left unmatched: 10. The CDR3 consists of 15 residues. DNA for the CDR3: TGTGCCTGTGATACTGTTGGGGGAGTTGCCGATAAACTCATCTTT. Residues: CACDTVGGVADKLIF.

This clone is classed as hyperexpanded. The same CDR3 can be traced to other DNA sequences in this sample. CDR3 sequence reads: CACDTAGGTSSWDTRQMFF. The CDR3 region has the DNA TGTGCCTGTGACACCGCTGGGGGAACGAGCTCCTGGGACACCCGACAGATGTTTTTC. The V and J genes are TRDV2 and TRDJ3; 8 positions match TRDD3. Trimming cost V 0 bases and J 0 bases; bases outside gene matches: 6. The V gene's germline CDR1 is GEAIGNYY and CDR2 EKD. The CDR3 contains 19 residues.

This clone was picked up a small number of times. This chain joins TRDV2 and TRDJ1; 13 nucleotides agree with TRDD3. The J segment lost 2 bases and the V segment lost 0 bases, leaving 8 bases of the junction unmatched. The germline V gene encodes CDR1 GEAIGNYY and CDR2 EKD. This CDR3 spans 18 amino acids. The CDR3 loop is CACDTVDWGIRNTDKLIF. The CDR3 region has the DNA TGTGCCTGTGACACCGTGGACTGGGGGATACGCAATACCGATAAACTCATCTTT.

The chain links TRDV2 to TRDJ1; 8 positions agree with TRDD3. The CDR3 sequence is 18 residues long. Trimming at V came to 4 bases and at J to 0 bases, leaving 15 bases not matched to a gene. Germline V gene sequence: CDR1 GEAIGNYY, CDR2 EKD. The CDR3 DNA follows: TGTGCCTGTGAATCGGTACTGGGGGGAGCCCAGTACACCGATAAACTCATCTTT. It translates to CACESVLGGAQYTDKLIF.

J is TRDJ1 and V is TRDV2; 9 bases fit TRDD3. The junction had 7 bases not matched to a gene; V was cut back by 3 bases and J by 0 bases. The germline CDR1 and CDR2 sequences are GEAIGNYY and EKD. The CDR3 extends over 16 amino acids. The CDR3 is CACDPLWGIYTDKLIF. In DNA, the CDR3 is TGTGCCTGTGACCCCCTCTGGGGGATCTACACCGATAAACTCATCTTT.

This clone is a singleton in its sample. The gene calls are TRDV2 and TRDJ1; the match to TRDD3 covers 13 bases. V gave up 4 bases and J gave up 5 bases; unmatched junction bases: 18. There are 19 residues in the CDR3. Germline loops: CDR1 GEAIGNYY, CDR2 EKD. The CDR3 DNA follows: TGTGCCTGTGAGACCTTAGTACTGGGGGATACGCGGGAGGAAGATAAACTCATCTTT. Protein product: CACETLVLGDTREEDKLIF.